The clone carrying this T cell receptor (beta chain) was detected only a few times. These data come from a study of CXCR4 blockade with PD-1 therapy in pancreatic cancer. V lost 3 bases and J 6 bases, leaving 12 bases between the germline ends. Looked up from germline, CDR1 is SGDLS and CDR2 is YYNGEE. This CDR3 comprises 13 residues. Repertoires were generated with immunoSEQ multiplex PCR, while TCRdb's copy carries only in-frame clones and drops some. The table lists fewer than 6,500 clones, approximately 48% of them singletons. This TCR derives from a human donor with pancreatic ductal adenocarcinoma. The gene calls are TRBV9 and TRBJ1-2; D not resolved. Sequenced: tumor tissue. The CDR3 protein is CASSASNANGYTF. CDR3 nucleotides: TGTGCCAGCAGCGCATCAAACGCTAATGGCTACACCTTC.